The 20 T cell receptor beta chains presented below share a single source sample, sequenced in a study of cytomegalovirus exposure and HLA in healthy donors. In the PCR, 60 Vbeta and 13 Jbeta primers were used. Produced via immunoSEQ multiplex PCR; TCRdb's table is partial and in-frame only. The table for this sample gives 150,000 to 250,000 clones. Specimen: PBMCs. The receptors here all came from a boy younger than 18 in good health and CMV-seronegative.

The chain recombines TRBV5-4 with TRBJ2-1, with 9 bases lining up with TRBD2. J lost 15 bases, V lost 4 bases, and 11 bases had no gene match. The germline V gene has CDR1 SGHNT and CDR2 YYREEE (reference sequence). The CDR3 is made up of 13 amino acids. The CDR3 protein is CASSLRGGTGLFF. The CDR3 DNA sequence: TGTGCCAGCAGCCTGCGGGGGGGGACCGGTTTGTTCTTC.

The CDR3 bases are TGTGCCAGCAGCGGCCCCCGGACAGGGTTGGACTACGAGCAGTACTTC. Amino acid sequence: CASSGPRTGLDYEQYF. The rearrangement links TRBV9 to TRBJ2-7; 8 nucleotides align to TRBD1. Germline V gene lookup returns CDR1 SGDLS and CDR2 YYNGEE. The junction had 11 bases not matched to a gene; V was cut back by 3 bases and J by 3 bases. The CDR3 has 16 amino acids.

The gene calls are TRBV6-6 and TRBJ1-4; 7 positions match TRBD1. J lost 7 bases, V lost 2 bases, and 7 bases had no gene match. The CDR3 extends over 15 amino acids. Germline V gene sequence: CDR1 MNHNY, CDR2 SVGAGI (reference sequence). The CDR3 coding sequence is TGTGCCAGCAGTTACCCGACAGGGCGTGGTGAAAAACTGTTTTTT. It encodes CASSYPTGRGEKLFF.

The V call is TRBV19, the J call TRBJ2-2; 8 bases are shared with TRBD1. The trim removed 7 bases at V and 5 bases at J, leaving 12 bases unmatched. The CDR3 runs 16 residues. Germline-derived CDR1 and CDR2 are LNHDA and SQIVND (reference sequence). The CDR3 loop is CASIGGQVGKTGELFF. Written as DNA, the CDR3 is TGTGCCAGTATCGGGGGACAGGTTGGGAAAACCGGGGAGCTGTTTTTT.

The chain carries TRBV29-1 and TRBJ2-1, with 8 bases aligning to TRBD1. V lost 8 bases, J lost 7 bases, and 10 bases stayed unmatched. Germline V CDR1 and CDR2: SQVTM, ANQGSEA. There are 13 residues in the CDR3. Here the CDR3 DNA reads TGCAGCATTTCCGGGACAGGATTGAATGAGCAGTTCTTC. Translated: CSISGTGLNEQFF.

The chain uses TRBV29-1 and TRBJ2-3; D possibly corresponds to TRBD2 (6 bases). V lost 3 bases, J lost 3 bases, and 19 bases lay in between. The CDR3 is 16 amino acids. Germline loops: CDR1 SQVTM, CDR2 ANQGSEA. In nucleotides, the CDR3 is TGCAGCGTTGACGCGGCGGGGAGGCTTTCGACAGATACGCAGTATTTT. It specifies CSVDAAGRLSTDTQYF.

This sequence joins TRBV19 and TRBJ1-2; TRBD1 might be the D (6 bases). The CDR3 consists of 14 residues. From germline, CDR1 is LNHDA and CDR2 SQIVND (reference sequence). Between the trimmed V and J ends, which lost 5 bases and 7 bases, there was a span of 17 bases. CDR3 DNA sequence: TGTGCCAGTAGTGCGTACAGGGAACCCATTGGCTACACCTTC. As protein: CASSAYREPIGYTF.

The chain carries TRBV5-1 and TRBJ2-1; 12 nucleotides match TRBD2. The V gene's germline CDR1 is SGHRS and CDR2 YFSETQ. V gave up 5 bases and J gave up 10 bases; unmatched junction bases: 10. This CDR3 spans 15 amino acids. CDR3 sequence: CASSFLAGGPEEQFF. The DNA for the CDR3 is TGCGCCAGCAGTTTTCTAGCGGGGGGGCCGGAAGAGCAGTTCTTC.

The chain links TRBV5-8 to TRBJ2-2; 9 nucleotides match TRBD1. Trimming removed 3 bases from V and 7 bases from J; junction bases left unmatched: 7. The CDR3 spans 15 residues. Germline CDR1 SGHTS, CDR2 YDEGEE. The CDR3 region is CASSWGQGSHGELFF. The CDR3 DNA reads TGTGCCAGCAGCTGGGGACAGGGAAGTCACGGGGAGCTGTTTTTT.

The chain combines TRBV18 with TRBJ1-1; D is possibly TRBD1 (5 bases). From germline, CDR1 is KGHSH and CDR2 LQKENI. The CDR3 contains 14 residues. V shed 3 bases and J shed 0 bases, with 8 bases lying between them. This CDR3 is CASSPGGLNTEAFF. The CDR3 DNA reads as TGTGCCAGCTCACCGGGGGGACTGAACACTGAAGCTTTCTTT.

J is TRBJ2-7 and V is TRBV4-1, with TRBD2 matching over 8 bases. This CDR3 comprises 14 residues. J was trimmed by 2 bases and V by 6 bases; bases with no gene match: 6. Germline loops: CDR1 MGHRA, CDR2 YSYEKL. CDR3 DNA: TGCGCCAGCAGGCCTCGGGGGGGGACCTACGAGCAGTACTTC. Encoded protein: CASRPRGGTYEQYF.

The chain recombines TRBV14 with TRBJ2-3, with 11 bases lining up with TRBD2. This CDR3 contains 16 residues. Germline V CDR1 and CDR2: SGHDN, FVKESK. V trimming: 0 bases; J trimming: 8 bases; junction bases outside the gene matches: 7. The CDR3 DNA reads TGTGCCAGCAGCCAAGATCTAATAGCGGGGGGGTCTACGCAGTATTTT. Translated, it gives CASSQDLIAGGSTQYF.

The J gene is TRBJ2-3, the V gene TRBV5-1, with 8 bases that match TRBD2. Looked up from germline, CDR1 is SGHRS and CDR2 is YFSETQ. After removal of 4 bases from V and 4 bases from J, the junction contained 8 bases not matched to a gene. The CDR3 has 15 amino acids. As DNA, the CDR3 is TGCGCCAGCAGCCTGTACGGGGGGGCCGCAGATACGCAGTATTTT. Protein sequence: CASSLYGGAADTQYF.

The chain carries TRBV13 and TRBJ2-5, with D unresolved. Germline CDR1 and CDR2: PRHDT and FYEKMQ (reference sequence). The CDR3 runs 12 residues. The V end lost 8 bases, the J end lost 3 bases, and 10 bases lay between the germline ends. Written as DNA, the CDR3 is TGTGCCAGCGGCCTTTTAAAAGAGACCCAGTACTTC. Amino acid sequence: CASGLLKETQYF.

The chain recombines TRBV9 with TRBJ2-3; 10 nucleotides agree with TRBD2. J was trimmed by 5 bases and V by 0 bases; bases with no gene match: 6. Germline V gene data show CDR1 as SGDLS and CDR2 as YYNGEE. The CDR3 has 16 amino acids. The CDR3 is CASSVGPSGGVDTQYF. DNA of the CDR3: TGTGCCAGCAGCGTAGGTCCTAGCGGGGGAGTAGATACGCAGTATTTT.

The chain carries TRBV5-6 and TRBJ2-7, with 7 bases fitting TRBD2. Germline-derived CDR1 and CDR2 are SGHDT and YYEEEE. The CDR3 sequence is 16 residues long. V lost 2 bases, J lost 2 bases, and 10 bases stayed unmatched. The CDR3 loop is CASSFYLAGPTYEQYF. The CDR3 nucleotides are TGTGCCAGCAGCTTTTACTTAGCGGGTCCCACCTACGAGCAGTACTTC.

Comment on this clone: One end of the junction varies from germline; a read error may be responsible. The genes are TRBV5-6 and TRBJ2-3; D possibly corresponds to TRBD2 (6 bases). CDR3 length: 11 residues. From germline, CDR1 is SGHDT and CDR2 YYEEEE. The CDR3 protein is CASSLRRGEDF. The CDR3 DNA sequence: TGTGCCAGCAGCTTGAGGCGGGGAGAGGATTTT.

The J gene is TRBJ1-6, the V gene TRBV15, with D possibly matching TRBD1 (6 bases). The CDR3 runs 14 residues. Germline CDR1 and CDR2: LNHNV and YYDKDF (reference sequence). V lost 4 bases and J lost 7, with 11 bases in between. The DNA of the CDR3 is TGTGCCACCAGCACCGGACAGAGGAATTCACCCCTCCACTTT. Residues: CATSTGQRNSPLHF.

The chain combines TRBV13 with TRBJ2-7, with D possibly being TRBD1 (6 bases). CDR3 length equals 15 residues. CDR1 and CDR2 from the germline V gene are PRHDT and FYEKMQ (reference sequence). V lost 4 bases, J lost 0 bases, and 13 bases lay in between. This CDR3 reads CASSSRARGSYEQYF. For the CDR3, the DNA is TGTGCCAGCAGCTCAAGGGCCAGGGGCTCCTACGAGCAGTACTTC.

This chain's CDR3 is CASSSGGRTDTQYF. Here the CDR3 DNA reads TGTGCCAGCAGTTCCGGGGGACGCACAGATACGCAGTATTTT. The J gene is TRBJ2-3, the V gene TRBV27; D possibly corresponds to TRBD2 (6 bases). Germline V CDR1 and CDR2: MNHEY, SMNVEV (reference sequence). Between the trimmed V and J ends, which lost 4 bases and 1 base, there was a span of 9 bases. This CDR3 has 14 amino acids.